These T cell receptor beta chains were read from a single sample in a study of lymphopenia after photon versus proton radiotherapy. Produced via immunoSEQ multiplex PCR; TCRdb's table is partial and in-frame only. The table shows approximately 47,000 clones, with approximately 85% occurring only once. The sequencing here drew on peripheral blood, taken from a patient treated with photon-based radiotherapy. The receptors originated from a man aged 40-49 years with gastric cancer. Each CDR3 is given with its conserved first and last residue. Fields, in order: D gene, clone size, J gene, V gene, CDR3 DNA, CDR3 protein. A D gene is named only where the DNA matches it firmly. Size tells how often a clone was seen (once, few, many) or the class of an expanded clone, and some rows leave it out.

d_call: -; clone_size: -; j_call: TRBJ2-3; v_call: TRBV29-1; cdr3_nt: TGCAGCGTTGAAGTACAGGGAATCGATACGCAGTATTTT; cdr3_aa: CSVEVQGIDTQYF
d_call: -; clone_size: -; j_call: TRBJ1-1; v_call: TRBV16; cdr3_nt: TGTGCCAGCAGCCAAACAGGGATGAACACTGAAGCTTTCTTT; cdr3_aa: CASSQTGMNTEAFF
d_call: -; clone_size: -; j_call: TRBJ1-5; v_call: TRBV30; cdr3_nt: TGTGCCTGGAGTGTACAGGGAGATCAGCCCCAGCATTTT; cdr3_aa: CAWSVQGDQPQHF
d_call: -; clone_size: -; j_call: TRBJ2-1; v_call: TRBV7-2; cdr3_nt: TGTGCCAGCAGCTCTCTCCGACTGAAACGGGGTGAGCAGTTCTTC; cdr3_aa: CASSSLRLKRGEQFF
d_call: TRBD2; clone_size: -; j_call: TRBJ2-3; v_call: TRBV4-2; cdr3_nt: TGTGCCAGCAGCCCCCGACTAGCGGGGGCCTCTAGCACAGATACGCAGTATTTT; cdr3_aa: CASSPRLAGASSTDTQYF
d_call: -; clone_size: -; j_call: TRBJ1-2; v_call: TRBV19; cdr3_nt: TGTGCCAGTAGTGAGGAGGCCGTCTCTAACTATGGCTACACCTTC; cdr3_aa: CASSEEAVSNYGYTF
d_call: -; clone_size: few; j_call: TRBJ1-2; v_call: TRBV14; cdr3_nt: TGTGCCAGCAGCCCCTACCAGGGATCCGGTGGCTACACCTTC; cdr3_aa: CASSPYQGSGGYTF
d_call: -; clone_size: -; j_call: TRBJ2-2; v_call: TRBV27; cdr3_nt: TGTGCCAGCAGTTGGACAGAGAACACCGGGGAGCTGTTTTTT; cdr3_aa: CASSWTENTGELFF
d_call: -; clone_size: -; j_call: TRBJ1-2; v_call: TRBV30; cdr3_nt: TGTGCCTGGAGTCCCGGGGGGGCTGGGAACTATGGCTACACCTTC; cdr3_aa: CAWSPGGAGNYGYTF
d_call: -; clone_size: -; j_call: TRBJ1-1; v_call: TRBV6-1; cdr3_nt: TGTGCCAGCAGTGAATGGGTGGGTGAAGCTTTCTTT; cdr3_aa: CASSEWVGEAFF
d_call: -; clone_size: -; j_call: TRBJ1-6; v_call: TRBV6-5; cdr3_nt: TGTGCCAGCAGGCGGGACAATAATTCACCCCTCCACTTT; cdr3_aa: CASRRDNNSPLHF
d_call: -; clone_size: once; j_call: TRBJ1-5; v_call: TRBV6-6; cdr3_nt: TGTGCCAGCAGTAGGTCCGAGGCCAATCAGCCCCAGCATTTT; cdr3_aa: CASSRSEANQPQHF
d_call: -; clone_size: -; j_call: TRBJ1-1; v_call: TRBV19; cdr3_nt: TGTGCCAGTAGTATTGCCGCCGGGGCGGGCACTGAAGCTTTCTTT; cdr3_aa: CASSIAAGAGTEAFF
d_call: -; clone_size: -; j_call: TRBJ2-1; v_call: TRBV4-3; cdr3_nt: TGCGCCAGCAGCCATACGGATTTGGGAGACAATGAGCAGTTCTTC; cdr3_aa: CASSHTDLGDNEQFF
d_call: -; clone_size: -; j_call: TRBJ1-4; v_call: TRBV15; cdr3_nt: TGTGCCACCAGCAGAGGAGTGAATGAAAAACTGTTTTTT; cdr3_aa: CATSRGVNEKLFF
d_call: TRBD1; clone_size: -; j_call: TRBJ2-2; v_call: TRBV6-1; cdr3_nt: TGTGCCAGCAGTACCCAGGGGGCCGGGGAGCTGTTTTTT; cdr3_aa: CASSTQGAGELFF
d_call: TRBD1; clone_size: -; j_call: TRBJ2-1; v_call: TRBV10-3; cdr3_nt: TGTGCCATCAGTGAGGGGACAGTAAATGAGCAGTTCTTC; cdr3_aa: CAISEGTVNEQFF
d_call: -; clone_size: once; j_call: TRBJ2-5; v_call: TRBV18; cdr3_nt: TGTGCCAGCTCACCTTACAACATGAACCAAGAGACCCAGTACTTC; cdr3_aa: CASSPYNMNQETQYF
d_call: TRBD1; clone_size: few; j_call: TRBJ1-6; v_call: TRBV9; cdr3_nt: TGTGCCAGCAGCGCAGGACAGGGGGGGACCTATAATTCACCCCTCCACTTT; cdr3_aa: CASSAGQGGTYNSPLHF
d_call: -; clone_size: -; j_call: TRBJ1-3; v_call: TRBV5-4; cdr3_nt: TGTGCCAGCAGCTTACAGGGAGCTGGAAACACCATATATTTT; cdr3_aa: CASSLQGAGNTIYF
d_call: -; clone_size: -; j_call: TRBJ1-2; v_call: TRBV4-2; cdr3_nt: TGTGCCAGCAGCCAAGATGAGAACTATGGCTACACCTTC; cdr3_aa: CASSQDENYGYTF
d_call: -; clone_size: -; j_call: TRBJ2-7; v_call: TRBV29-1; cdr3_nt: TGCAGCGTTGGTCAGGGCGCGCTGTACGAGCAGTACTTC; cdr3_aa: CSVGQGALYEQYF
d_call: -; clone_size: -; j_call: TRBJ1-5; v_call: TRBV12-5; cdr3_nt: TGTGCTAGTGGTTTGGAGGGACTTCAGCCCCAGCATTTT; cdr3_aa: CASGLEGLQPQHF
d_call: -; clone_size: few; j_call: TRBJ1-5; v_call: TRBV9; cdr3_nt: TGTGCCAGCAGCGTATCGTGGGCCCAGCATTTT; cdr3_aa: CASSVSWAQHF
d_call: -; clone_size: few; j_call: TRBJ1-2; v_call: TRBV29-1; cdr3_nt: TGCAGCGACGGGACTCCTCGTAACTATGGCTACACCTTC; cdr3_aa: CSDGTPRNYGYTF
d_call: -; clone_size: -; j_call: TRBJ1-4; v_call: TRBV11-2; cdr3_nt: TGTGCCAGCAGCTTACAGCAAAATGAAAAACTGTTTTTT; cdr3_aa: CASSLQQNEKLFF
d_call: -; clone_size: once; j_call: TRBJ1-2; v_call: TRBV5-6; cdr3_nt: TGTGCCAGCAGCCCCGCGGGGCCATTCTATGGCTACACCTTC; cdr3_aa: CASSPAGPFYGYTF
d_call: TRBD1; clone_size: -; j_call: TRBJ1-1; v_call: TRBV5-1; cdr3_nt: TGCGCCAGCAGCTCACCGGACAGGAGTGGAAGTATGAACACTGAAGCTTTCTTT; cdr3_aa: CASSSPDRSGSMNTEAFF
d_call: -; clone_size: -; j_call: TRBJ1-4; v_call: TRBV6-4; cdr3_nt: TGTGCCAGCAGTCCAACCGGTAACACTAATGAAAAACTGTTTTTT; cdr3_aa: CASSPTGNTNEKLFF
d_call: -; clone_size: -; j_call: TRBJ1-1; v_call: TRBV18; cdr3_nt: TGTGCCAGCTCACCGAACCGGTGGGACGGCGCTGAAGCTTTCTTT; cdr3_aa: CASSPNRWDGAEAFF
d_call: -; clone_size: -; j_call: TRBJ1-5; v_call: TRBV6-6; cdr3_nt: TGTGCCAGCAGCCCGACAGAGAATCAGCCCCAGCATTTT; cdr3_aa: CASSPTENQPQHF
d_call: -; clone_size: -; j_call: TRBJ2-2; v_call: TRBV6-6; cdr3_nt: TGTGCCAGCAGCTTGTCGAACACCGGGGAGCTGTTTTTT; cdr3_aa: CASSLSNTGELFF
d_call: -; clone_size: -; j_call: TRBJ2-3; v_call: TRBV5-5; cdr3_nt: TGTGCCAGCAGCTTGGGCGCAGGGTCCACAGATACGCAGTATTTT; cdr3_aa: CASSLGAGSTDTQYF
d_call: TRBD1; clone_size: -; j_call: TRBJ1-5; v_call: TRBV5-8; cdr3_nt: TGTGCCAGCAGGGGCCGGGCAGGGGGCCGTCAGCCCCAGCATTTT; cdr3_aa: CASRGRAGGRQPQHF
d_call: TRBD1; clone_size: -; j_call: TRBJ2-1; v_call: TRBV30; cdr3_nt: TGTGCCTGGAGTGTAGGGACAGGGATATACAATGAGCAGTTCTTC; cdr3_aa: CAWSVGTGIYNEQFF
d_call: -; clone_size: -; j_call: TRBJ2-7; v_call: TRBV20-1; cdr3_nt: TGCAGTGCTGGAACAGGCTTCGAGCAGTACTTC; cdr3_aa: CSAGTGFEQYF
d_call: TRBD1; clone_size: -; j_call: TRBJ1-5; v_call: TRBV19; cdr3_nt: TGTGCCAGTAGGCGGGACAGGTCGAGCAATCAGCCCCAGCATTTT; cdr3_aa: CASRRDRSSNQPQHF
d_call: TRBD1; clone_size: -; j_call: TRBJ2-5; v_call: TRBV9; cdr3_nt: TGTGCCAGCAGCGCCGTGACAGGGGAGCAAGAGACCCAGTACTTC; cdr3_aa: CASSAVTGEQETQYF
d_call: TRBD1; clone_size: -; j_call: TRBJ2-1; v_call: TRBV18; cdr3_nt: TGTGCCAGCTCACGTCCGGGACAGGGTAATGAGCAGTTCTTC; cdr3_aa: CASSRPGQGNEQFF
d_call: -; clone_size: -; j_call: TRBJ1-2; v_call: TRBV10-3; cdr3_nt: TGTGCCATCAGTGAGGACAGCGTTTATGGCTACACCTTC; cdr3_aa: CAISEDSVYGYTF
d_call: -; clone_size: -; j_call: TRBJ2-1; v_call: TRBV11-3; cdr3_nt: TGTGCCAGCAGCTTAACCGCAAGCTCCTACAATGAGCAGTTCTTC; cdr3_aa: CASSLTASSYNEQFF
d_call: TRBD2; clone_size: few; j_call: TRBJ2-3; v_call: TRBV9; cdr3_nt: TGTGCCAGCAGCGCACAACTAGCGGGGGCAGATACGCAGTATTTT; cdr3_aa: CASSAQLAGADTQYF
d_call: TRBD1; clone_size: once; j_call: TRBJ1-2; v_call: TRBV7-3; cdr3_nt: TGTGCCAGCAGCGCCTCAGGGGGCTATGGCTACACCTTC; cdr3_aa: CASSASGGYGYTF
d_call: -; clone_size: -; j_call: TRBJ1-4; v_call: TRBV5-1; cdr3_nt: TGCGCCAGCAGCGAGGGCCGGGACAATGAAAAACTGTTTTTT; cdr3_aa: CASSEGRDNEKLFF
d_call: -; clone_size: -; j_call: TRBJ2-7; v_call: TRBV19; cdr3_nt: TGTGCCAGTAGTTCCCCGGGTGTCTACTACGAGCAGTACTTC; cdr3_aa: CASSSPGVYYEQYF
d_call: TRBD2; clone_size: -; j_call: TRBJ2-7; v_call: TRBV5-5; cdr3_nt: TGTGCCAGCAGCTTGGTTGCGACTAGCGTCTCCTACGAGCAGTACTTC; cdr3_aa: CASSLVATSVSYEQYF
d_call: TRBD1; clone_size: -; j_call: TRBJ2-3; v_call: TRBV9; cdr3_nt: TGTGCCAGCAGCTCGACAGGGGGTCCAGATACGCAGTATTTT; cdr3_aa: CASSSTGGPDTQYF
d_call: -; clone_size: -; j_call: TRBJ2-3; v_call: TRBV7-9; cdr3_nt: TGTGCCAGCAGCCTGAGCGGATTTTACACAGATACGCAGTATTTT; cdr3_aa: CASSLSGFYTDTQYF
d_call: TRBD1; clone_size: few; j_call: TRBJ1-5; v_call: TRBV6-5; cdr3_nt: TGTGCCAGCAGTTACTCGGACAGGGATAATCAGCCCCAGCATTTT; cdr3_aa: CASSYSDRDNQPQHF
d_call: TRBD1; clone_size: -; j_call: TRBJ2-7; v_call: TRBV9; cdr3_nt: TGTGCCAGCAGCCCCAGCGGGACAGGGACCTACGAGCAGTACTTC; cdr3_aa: CASSPSGTGTYEQYF
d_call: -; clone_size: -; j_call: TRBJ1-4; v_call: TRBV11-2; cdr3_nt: TGTGCCAGCAGCTTAGGATACAGCCCGGGGAGTTTTGAAAAACTGTTTTTT; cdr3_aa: CASSLGYSPGSFEKLFF
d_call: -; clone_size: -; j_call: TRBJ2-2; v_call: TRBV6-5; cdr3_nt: TGTGCCAGCAGTTACCTAGGAGGAGGGGAGCTGTTTTTT; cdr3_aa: CASSYLGGGELFF
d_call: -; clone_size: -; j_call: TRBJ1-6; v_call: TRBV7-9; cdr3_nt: TGTGCCAGCAGCTTAGTAAATTCACCCCTCCACTTT; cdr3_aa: CASSLVNSPLHF